One and the same sample provided the 18 T cell receptor beta chains below, sequenced in a study of T cells after yellow fever vaccination. TCRdb passed the 5' RACE reads through MiXCR, listing each CDR3 protein once. The table includes under 250,000 distinct CDR3 sequences, about 7% detected once. Sequencing was performed on CD4+ T cells sorted from PBMCs, taken 15 days after the yellow fever booster vaccination. Receptors were obtained from a man aged 25 to 40 who received the YFV17D yellow fever vaccine.

The chain uses TRBV7-6 and TRBJ2-7; D tentatively fits TRBD1 or TRBD2 (5 bases each). CDR3 length: 16 amino acids. V lost 5 bases, J lost 3 bases, and 20 bases lay in between. Germline V lookup: CDR1 SGHVS, CDR2 FNYEAQ. The CDR3 reads CASSERAGTAYYEQYF. As DNA, the CDR3 is TGTGCCAGCAGCGAGCGCGCCGGGACGGCCTACTACGAGCAGTACTTC.

The chain recombines TRBV6-2 or TRBV6-3 with TRBJ1-6; tentatively, D is TRBD1 (5 bases). The V end was cut by 7 bases, the J end by 9 bases, with 10 bases between. CDR1 is MNHEY, CDR2 SVGEGT, per germline. This CDR3 comprises 12 residues. This chain's CDR3 is CASKTGVSPLHF. The CDR3 DNA is TGTGCCAGCAAAACGGGGGTTTCACCCCTCCACTTT.

This clonotype turned up a few times. The chain has TRBV5-1 and TRBJ2-1; 7 positions agree with TRBD2. Trimming removed 0 bases from V and 2 bases from J; junction bases left unmatched: 5. In germline, CDR1 is SGHRS, CDR2 YFSETQ. This CDR3 spans 16 amino acids. CDR3 in amino acids: CASSLVGEGPYNEQFF. CDR3 sequence (DNA): TGCGCCAGCAGCTTGGTTGGGGAGGGCCCCTACAATGAGCAGTTCTTC.

This clonotype was seen a handful of times. J is TRBJ2-6 and V is TRBV7-9; weak D call: TRBD2 (5 bases). Trimming stripped 3 bases from V and 2 bases from J, with 17 bases between. This CDR3 contains 18 residues. The germline V gene has CDR1 SEHNR and CDR2 FQNEAQ (reference sequence). CDR3 bases: TGTGCCAGCAGCTTCGCCCGGGATAGGGCAGCTGGGGCCAACGTCCTGACTTTC. Amino acids: CASSFARDRAAGANVLTF.

The sample holds many counts of this clonotype. The rearrangement links TRBV5-1 to TRBJ2-7; a possible D gene is TRBD1 (5 bases). The CDR3 has 13 amino acids. Germline lookup yields CDR1 SGHRS and CDR2 YFSETQ. Trimming stripped 4 bases from V and 1 base from J, with 9 bases between. The CDR3 DNA sequence: TGCGCCAGCAGCCGTAGACAGTCCTACGAGCAGTACTTC. This sequence encodes CASSRRQSYEQYF. The entire variable domain, with the rest obtained from reference TRBV5-1 and TRBJ2-7, is as follows: KAGVTQTPRYLIKTRGQQVTLSCSPISGHRSVSWYQQTPGQGLQFLFEYFSETQRNKGNFPGRFSGRQFSNSRSEMNVSTLELGDSALYLCASSRRQSYEQYFGPGTRLTVT.

The chain links TRBV11-2 to TRBJ2-3, with TRBD2 identical over 13 bases. The CDR3 runs to 19 residues. Trimming at V came to 5 bases and at J to 0 bases, leaving 11 bases not matched to a gene. CDR1 and CDR2 (germline): SGHAT, FQNNGV. This CDR3 is CASSTRKGTSGASTDTQYF. The CDR3 DNA follows: TGTGCCAGCAGCACAAGGAAGGGGACTAGCGGGGCAAGCACAGATACGCAGTATTTT.

The chain has TRBV7-2 and TRBJ1-4; possibly TRBD1 for D (6 bases). The CDR3 contains 14 residues. The germline V gene encodes CDR1 SGHTA and CDR2 FQGNSA. Between the trimmed V and J ends, which lost 5 bases and 3 bases, there was a span of 10 bases. The DNA of the CDR3 is TGTGCCAGCAGCGGGGGCAATCCTAATGAAAAACTGTTTTTT. This gives the protein CASSGGNPNEKLFF. Drawing the rest from reference TRBV7-2 and TRBJ1-4, the complete variable domain is GAGVSQSPSNKVTEKGKDVELRCDPISGHTALYWYRQSLGQGLEFLIYFQGNSAPDKSGLPSDRFSAERTGGSVSTLTIQRTQQEDSAVYLCASSGGNPNEKLFFGSGTQLSVL.

As to this clonotype: This clone may be a read error of a much larger clone one base away. This chain joins TRBV6-1 and TRBJ2-7; 10 bases agree with TRBD2. The CDR3 has 14 residues. From germline, CDR1 is MNHNS and CDR2 SASEGT. The CDR3 sequence is CASGASGRIYEKYF. The CDR3 DNA reads as TGTGCCAGCGGAGCTAGCGGGAGAATCTACGAGAAGTACTTC.

This chain links TRBV7-6 with TRBJ2-3; weak D call: TRBD1 (6 bases). From germline, CDR1 is SGHVS and CDR2 FNYEAQ. The CDR3 runs 13 residues. V was pared by 2 bases and J by 6 bases, with 9 bases between. CDR3 in DNA: TGTGCCAGCAGCTTACAGGGGCGGGATACGCAGTATTTT. Its protein is CASSLQGRDTQYF.

The CDR3: CASNDAGSDEQYF. The CDR3 bases are TGTGCCAGCAATGATGCGGGGAGCGACGAGCAGTACTTC. The chain links TRBV6-2 or TRBV6-3 to TRBJ2-7; the D gene is possibly TRBD2 (6 bases). Germline lookup yields CDR1 MNHEY and CDR2 SVGEGT. V was cut by 7 bases and J by 5 bases, with 15 bases left in between. The CDR3 is 13 amino acids.

In this sample, this clonotype turned up many times. The genes are TRBV7-2 and TRBJ2-3; tentatively, D is TRBD2 (5 bases). The CDR3 is 14 residues long. The germline V gene encodes CDR1 SGHTA and CDR2 FQGNSA. With 1 base removed from V and 5 bases from J, the gap between germline ends came to 10 bases. CDR3 DNA: TGTGCCAGCAGCTTAGTGCGCGCGGGAGATACGCAGTATTTT. Amino acids: CASSLVRAGDTQYF.

The J gene is TRBJ2-5, the V gene TRBV18; 12 bases are a match to TRBD2. The CDR3 has 14 residues. CDR1 KGHSH and CDR2 LQKENI come from the germline V gene. V dropped 3 bases and J dropped 4; count of bases not matched to a gene: 0. CDR3 nucleotides: TGTGCCAGCTCACCGGGACTAGCGGGAGAGACCCAGTACTTC. It yields the protein CASSPGLAGETQYF.

CDR3 protein: CASSLSTSGRDLYEQYF. DNA of the CDR3: TGCGCCAGCAGCTTGTCGACTAGCGGGAGAGATCTGTACGAGCAGTACTTC. V is TRBV5-1 and J is TRBJ2-7; 12 nucleotides agree with TRBD2. Germline V gene data show CDR1 as SGHRS and CDR2 as YFSETQ. Germline trimming cut 1 base from V and 4 bases from J; bases unmatched to any gene: 9. The CDR3 runs 17 residues. Supplemented by reference TRBV5-1 and TRBJ2-7, the full variable domain reads KAGVTQTPRYLIKTRGQQVTLSCSPISGHRSVSWYQQTPGQGLQFLFEYFSETQRNKGNFPGRFSGRQFSNSRSEMNVSTLELGDSALYLCASSLSTSGRDLYEQYFGPGTRLTVT.

This clonotype was observed many times. The V gene is TRBV20-1, the J gene TRBJ1-1; possible D gene TRBD1, 5 bases. Trimming stripped 4 bases from V and 3 bases from J, with 12 bases between. Germline CDR1 and CDR2: DFQATT and SNEGSKA (reference sequence). CDR3 length: 13 amino acids. Here the CDR3 reads CSANPDSYTEAFF. CDR3 DNA sequence: TGCAGTGCTAACCCTGACAGTTACACTGAAGCTTTCTTT.

This clonotype showed up many times. The chain is built from TRBV4-3 and TRBJ2-7, with TRBD2 matching 9 bases. From germline, CDR1 is LGHNA and CDR2 YSLEER. The CDR3 has 15 residues. V shed 0 bases, J shed 3 bases, and the junction held 3 bases outside the gene matches. The CDR3 DNA follows: TGCGCCAGCAGCCAAGAAAGGCGGGAGGGCTACGAGCAGTACTTC. Protein: CASSQERREGYEQYF.

This chain uses TRBV20-1 with TRBJ2-1; D gene unclear. Trimming removed 6 bases at V and 10 bases at J, with 16 bases between. Germline CDR1 and CDR2: DFQATT and SNEGSKA (reference sequence). The CDR3 runs to 12 residues. Here the CDR3 DNA reads TGCAGTGCCGGACGCCATAGAGGCGAGCAGTTCTTC. Protein sequence: CSAGRHRGEQFF.

This clonotype was seen a handful of times. This chain connects TRBV3-1 to TRBJ2-7; 8 positions agree with TRBD2. The ends lost 4 bases at V and 13 bases at J; junction bases unmatched: 18. CDR1 is LGHDT and CDR2 is YNNKEL in the germline V gene (reference sequence). The CDR3 sequence is 15 residues long. The CDR3 here is CASSPVTSRGTRIYF. The DNA for the CDR3 is TGTGCCAGCAGCCCTGTAACATCAAGGGGGACTAGGATATACTTC.

The chain uses TRBV5-4 and TRBJ2-3; no clear D gene. V lost 4 bases and J lost 4, with 7 bases in between. CDR1 and CDR2 from the germline V gene are SGHNT and YYREEE (reference sequence). The CDR3 is 12 amino acids. DNA of the CDR3: TGTGCCAGCAGCCCCCAGTCAGATACGCAGTATTTT. Its translation: CASSPQSDTQYF.